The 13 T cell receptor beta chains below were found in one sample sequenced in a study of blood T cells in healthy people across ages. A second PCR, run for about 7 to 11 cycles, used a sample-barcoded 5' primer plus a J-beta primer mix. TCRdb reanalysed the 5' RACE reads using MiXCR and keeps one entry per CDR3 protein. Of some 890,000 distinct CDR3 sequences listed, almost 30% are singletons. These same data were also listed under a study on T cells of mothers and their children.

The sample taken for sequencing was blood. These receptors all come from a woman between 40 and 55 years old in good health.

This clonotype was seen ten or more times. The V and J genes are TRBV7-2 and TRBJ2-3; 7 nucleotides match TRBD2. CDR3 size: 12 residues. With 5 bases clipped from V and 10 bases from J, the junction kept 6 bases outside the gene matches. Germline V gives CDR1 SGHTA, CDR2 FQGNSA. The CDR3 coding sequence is TGTGCCAGCAGCCGGAGCGGGATCGCGCAGTATTTT. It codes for CASSRSGIAQYF.

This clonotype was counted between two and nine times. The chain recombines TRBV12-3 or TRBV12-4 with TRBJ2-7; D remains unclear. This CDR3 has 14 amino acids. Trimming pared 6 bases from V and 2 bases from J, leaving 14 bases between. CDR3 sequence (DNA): TGTGCCAGCAGCACAACCGTCAGAGCCTACGAGCAGTACTTC. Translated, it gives CASSTTVRAYEQYF.

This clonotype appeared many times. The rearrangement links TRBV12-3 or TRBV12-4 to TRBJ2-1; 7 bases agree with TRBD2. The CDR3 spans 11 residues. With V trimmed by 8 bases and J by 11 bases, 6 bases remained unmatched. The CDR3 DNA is TGTGCCAGCGGGGTGCGGGGGAAGCAGTTCTTC. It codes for CASGVRGKQFF.

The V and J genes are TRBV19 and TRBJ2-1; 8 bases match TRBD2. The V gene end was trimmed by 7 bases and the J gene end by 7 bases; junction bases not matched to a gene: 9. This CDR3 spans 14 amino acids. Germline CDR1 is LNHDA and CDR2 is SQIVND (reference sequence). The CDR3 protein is CASKGLAGQNEQFF. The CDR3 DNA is TGTGCCAGTAAGGGGCTAGCGGGCCAAAATGAGCAGTTCTTC.

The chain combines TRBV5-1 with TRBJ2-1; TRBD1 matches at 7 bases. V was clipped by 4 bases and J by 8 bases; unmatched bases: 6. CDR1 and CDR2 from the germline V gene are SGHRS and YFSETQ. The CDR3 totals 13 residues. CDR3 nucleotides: TGCGCCAGCAGCACGATCACAGGGGATGAGCAGTTCTTC. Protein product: CASSTITGDEQFF. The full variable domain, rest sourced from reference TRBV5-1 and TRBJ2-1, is KAGVTQTPRYLIKTRGQQVTLSCSPISGHRSVSWYQQTPGQGLQFLFEYFSETQRNKGNFPGRFSGRQFSNSRSEMNVSTLELGDSALYLCASSTITGDEQFFGPGTRLTVL.

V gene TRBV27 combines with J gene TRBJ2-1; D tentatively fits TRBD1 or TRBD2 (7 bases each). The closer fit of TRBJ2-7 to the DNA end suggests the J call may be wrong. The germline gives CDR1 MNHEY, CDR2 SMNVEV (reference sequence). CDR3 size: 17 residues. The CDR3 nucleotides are TGTGCCAGCAGCCCCAGGGGGGGGACGGACTCCTACAATGAGCAGTACTTC. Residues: CASSPRGGTDSYNEQYF.

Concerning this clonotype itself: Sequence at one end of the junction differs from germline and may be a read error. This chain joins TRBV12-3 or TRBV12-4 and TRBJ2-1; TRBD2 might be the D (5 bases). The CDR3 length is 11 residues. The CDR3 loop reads CVSTLGVEQFF. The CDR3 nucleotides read TGTGTCAGCACCCTCGGGGTCGAGCAGTTCTTC.

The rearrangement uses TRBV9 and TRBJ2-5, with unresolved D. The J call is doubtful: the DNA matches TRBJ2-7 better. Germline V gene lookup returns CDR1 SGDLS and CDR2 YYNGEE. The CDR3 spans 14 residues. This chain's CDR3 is CASSVGDEFYEQYF. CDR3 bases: TGTGCCAGCAGCGTAGGCGATGAATTCTACGAGCAGTACTTC.

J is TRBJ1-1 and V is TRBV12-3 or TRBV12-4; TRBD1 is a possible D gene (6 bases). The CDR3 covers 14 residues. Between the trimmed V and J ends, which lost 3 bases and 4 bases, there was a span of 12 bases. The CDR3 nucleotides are TGTGCCAGCAGTTTGGAAACAGGGTTCACTGAAGCTTTCTTT. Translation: CASSLETGFTEAFF.

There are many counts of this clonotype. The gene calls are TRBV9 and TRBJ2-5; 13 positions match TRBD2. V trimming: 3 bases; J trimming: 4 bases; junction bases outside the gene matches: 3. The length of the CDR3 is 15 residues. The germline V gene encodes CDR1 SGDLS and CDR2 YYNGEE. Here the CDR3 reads CASSGTSGGRETQYF. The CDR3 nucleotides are TGTGCCAGCAGCGGGACTAGCGGGGGTAGAGAGACCCAGTACTTC.

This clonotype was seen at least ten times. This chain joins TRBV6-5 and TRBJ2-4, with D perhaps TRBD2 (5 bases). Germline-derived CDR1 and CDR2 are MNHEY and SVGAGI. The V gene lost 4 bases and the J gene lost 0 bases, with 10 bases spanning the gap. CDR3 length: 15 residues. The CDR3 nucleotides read TGTGCCAGCAGTTCTCCGGGGAGAGCCAAAAACATTCAGTACTTC. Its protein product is CASSSPGRAKNIQYF.

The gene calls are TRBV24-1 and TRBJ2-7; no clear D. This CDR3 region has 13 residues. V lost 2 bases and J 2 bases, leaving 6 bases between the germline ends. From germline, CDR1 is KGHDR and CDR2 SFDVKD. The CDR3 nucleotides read TGTGCCACCAGTGATTCCCCGACCTACGAGCAGTACTTC. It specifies CATSDSPTYEQYF.

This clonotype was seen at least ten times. CDR3 bases: TGTGCCAGCAGTTCGGTAGGCAAGGACACTGAAGCTTTCTTT. It yields the protein CASSSVGKDTEAFF. The V and J genes are TRBV12-3 or TRBV12-4 and TRBJ1-1; D is unresolved. This CDR3 is built from 14 residues. V lost 4 bases and J 3 bases, leaving 12 bases between the germline ends.